Here is one T cell receptor beta chain with its context. The sample comes from a study of blood T cell repertoires in COVID-19. Study-wide background: COVID-19 samples from acute and convalescent phases originated in the United States, Italy and Spain. The analysed material was cDNA or gDNA that came from T cells, B-cell-depleted T cells, or PBMCs.

This CDR3 is built from 14 residues. Germline V lookup: CDR1 SGHDN, CDR2 FVKESK. V shed 1 base, J shed 14 bases, and the junction held 8 bases outside the gene matches. Per the authors' pipeline: Reference gene primers were amplified, and this amplification served to estimate nucleated cell counts. The repertoire was sequenced with immunoSEQ multiplex PCR; TCRdb's copy has only in-frame clones and lacks some. That table is the source of V, J and clone size, and D and trimming were worked out from the DNA. The table includes around 130,000 clones, around 85% detected once. This receptor was obtained from a woman aged 45-65 years with acute or convalescent COVID-19. The specimen was peripheral blood. This rearrangement joins TRBV14 to TRBJ1-6, with 7 bases matching TRBD1. This CDR3 reads CASSQVSGQGALHF. In DNA, the CDR3 is TGTGCCAGCAGCCAAGTTTCAGGCCAGGGGGCCCTCCACTTT.